The following is a T cell receptor beta chain sequence with its context. The antigen it binds to is not known. Base qualities are missing; no much larger clone stands one base away. The source of the sample is a study of radiation and T cells in renal cell carcinoma (dated by TCRdb to the early 2020s). For context, the study as a whole: A total of 50 or so samples underwent TCR beta sequencing, made up of approximately 26 tumors and around 27 peripheral blood samples. In the 40 to 60 samples combined, some 4,000,000 unique CDR3 nucleotide sequences were found, encoding 2 million to 3 million unique CDR3 amino acid sequences. The final blood draw was performed at 4 weeks after radiation, at the same time as nephrectomy.

Following the manufacturer's recommendations, the immunoSEQ kit was used to generate TCR beta libraries from genomic DNA. To prepare the libraries, a first multiplex PCR with proprietary primers was run, followed by a second PCR that added unique barcodes, and a bead cleanup was done after each round. Each sample batch included a kit-provided positive control reaction and a negative control reaction. The final libraries underwent checking on an Agilent 4200 TapeStation D1000 ScreenTape, volumetric pooling, and quantification by qPCR. Sequencing was performed on an Illumina NextSeq500 with a MidOutput 150-cycle cartridge, and 156 Read1 and 15 Index1 cycles were run with kit custom primers. The pooled library was loaded at around 1.1 pM, and 20% PhiX control was spiked in. The authors processed their data as follows. Vendor-processed data were analyzed in R, with a clonotype defined as all T cells sharing the same CDR3 nucleotide sequence. For clone abundance analyses, frequencies were normalized to the 10,000 most abundant clones in each sample. Before analysis, public T cell clones were removed, and these numbered fewer than six per sample on average. Tumor-enriched and baseline blood-enriched clonotypes were defined by at least a 32-fold difference in abundance between compartments. Clonotypes expanded or contracted between blood time points were identified with a beta-binomial differential abundance model. Similarity between tumor and blood repertoires was quantified using the Baroni-Urbani and Buser coefficient, and groups were compared with two-tailed Wilcoxon tests in R. Entries here come from immuneACCESS through TCRdb and include only in-frame sequences with V and J called. Some clones fail to appear in such tables; in the studies checked, an unresolved V gene covers under half of the shortfall, and the cause of the remainder is unknown. V and J calls plus clone size are reproduced from that table; the DNA served to infer D and trimming. Across this sample there are some 150,000 clones, with 75% to 90% seen only once. The ten top clones hold about a sixth of the sample.

Taken with the paper, the label for time point translates to: blood 4 weeks post-SBRT, at nephrectomy. According to the study, the label for this sample's treatment or condition signals: 15 Gy SBRT to primary tumor, nephrectomy 4 weeks later. The samples were obtained from a clinical trial, where primary renal cell carcinomas were treated with 15 Gy stereotactic body radiation therapy and then removed by nephrectomy 4 weeks afterward. Serial peripheral blood from radiation-treated patients was sampled at baseline, 2 weeks and 4 weeks after SBRT to track tumor-enriched clonotypes. Renal cell carcinoma with clear cell pathology was present in all patients. The QIAamp DNA Blood Mini Kit (Qiagen) was used to prepare genomic DNA for TCR sequencing. Samples were included in the analyses only if all quality control checks were passed. The CDR3 runs 15 residues from the cysteine to the phenylalanine. Here the CDR3 DNA is all that survives: 45 bases in frame from base 1. V loses 1 base of germline sequence and J loses 4 bases, and the interval between the two ends is 11 bases. CDR1 and CDR2, per the germline V gene, are SGHRS and YFSETQ.

The paper's findings and limits, for the study overall: Because no pretreatment tumor biopsies were available, whether clonotypes were present in the tumor at baseline could not be determined. Effects of radiation dose or scheduling on the TCR repertoire could not be addressed with the single-armed trial design. Dynamics of the blood repertoire were not tracked past 4 weeks after treatment. Top tumor clonotypes rose in blood from baseline to 2 weeks post-radiation, then contracted by 4 weeks, suggesting transient expansion of tumor-resident clones.

This receptor was obtained from a woman aged 45 to 65 with renal cell carcinoma. In this chain, TRBV5-1 is recombined with TRBJ2-2, with the identity of the D gene unclear. The material was blood, obtained from a patient whose treatment included radiotherapy and nephrectomy. This receptor carries the CDR3 CASSLTVHPTGELFF. The DNA reads TGCGCCAGCAGCTTGACTGTCCACCCCACCGGGGAGCTGTTTTTT. Reference TRBV5-1 and TRBJ2-2 genes cover what lies past the CDR3, so the full variable domain is KAGVTQTPRYLIKTRGQQVTLSCSPISGHRSVSWYQQTPGQGLQFLFEYFSETQRNKGNFPGRFSGRQFSNSRSEMNVSTLELGDSALYLCASSLTVHPTGELFFGEGSRLTVL.